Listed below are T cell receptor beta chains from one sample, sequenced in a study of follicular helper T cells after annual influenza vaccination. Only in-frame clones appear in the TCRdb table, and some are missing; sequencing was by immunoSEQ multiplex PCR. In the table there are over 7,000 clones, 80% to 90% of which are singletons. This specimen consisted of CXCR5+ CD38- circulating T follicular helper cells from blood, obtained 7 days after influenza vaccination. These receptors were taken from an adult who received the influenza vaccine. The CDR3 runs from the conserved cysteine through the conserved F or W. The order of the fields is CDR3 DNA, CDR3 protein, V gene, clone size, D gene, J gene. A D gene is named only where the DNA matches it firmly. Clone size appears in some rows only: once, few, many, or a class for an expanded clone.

DNA: TGTGCCAGCAGTTCCGAGACAGATTATGGCTACACCTTC; CDR3: CASSSETDYGYTF; V: TRBV28; size: NA; D: NA; J: TRBJ1-2
DNA: TGTGCCAGCAGCTTGAAGGCAGGAGGGATCTACAATGAGCAGTTCTTC; CDR3: CASSLKAGGIYNEQFF; V: TRBV5-6; size: NA; D: NA; J: TRBJ2-1
DNA: TGCGCCAGCAGCCAAGATGAACTAGCGGGGGGAGGTACGCAGTATTTT; CDR3: CASSQDELAGGGTQYF; V: TRBV4-1; size: NA; D: TRBD2; J: TRBJ2-3
DNA: TGTGCCACCAGCAGAGTTCGGGGAGGACAGCCCCAGCATTTT; CDR3: CATSRVRGGQPQHF; V: TRBV15; size: once; D: NA; J: TRBJ1-5
DNA: TGTGCCTGGAGTGTTAAGGGACAGGGAGGAGAAAAACTGTTTTTT; CDR3: CAWSVKGQGGEKLFF; V: TRBV30; size: NA; D: TRBD1; J: TRBJ1-4
DNA: TGTGCCAGCAGCCCCCAGGGACAGGGGGGAGAGACCCAGTACTTC; CDR3: CASSPQGQGGETQYF; V: TRBV7-9; size: NA; D: TRBD1; J: TRBJ2-5
DNA: TGTGCCAGCAGCTTACAGTCCCGCGAAGATACGCAGTATTTT; CDR3: CASSLQSREDTQYF; V: TRBV11-1; size: NA; D: NA; J: TRBJ2-3
DNA: TGTGCCAGCAGCTTAGATATATGGGGAAACAATGAGCAGTTCTTC; CDR3: CASSLDIWGNNEQFF; V: TRBV11-2; size: NA; D: NA; J: TRBJ2-1
DNA: TGTGCCATCAGGCCCCCGGACAGGGGGGAAACTGAAGCTTTCTTT; CDR3: CAIRPPDRGETEAFF; V: TRBV10-3; size: few; D: TRBD1; J: TRBJ1-1
DNA: TGTGCCAGCCCCCCGGTCCCGTGGGTTTCGGACACCGGGGAGCTGTTTTTT; CDR3: CASPPVPWVSDTGELFF; V: TRBV7-9; size: once; D: NA; J: TRBJ2-2
DNA: TGTGCCTGGTCCGGGACGGCCAGAGCGGGAGGTCGGGTTGAGCAGTTCTTC; CDR3: CAWSGTARAGGRVEQFF; V: TRBV30; size: few; D: TRBD2; J: TRBJ2-1
DNA: TGTGCCAGCAGCCAAACCGACAGGGGGGACGAGCAGTACTTC; CDR3: CASSQTDRGDEQYF; V: TRBV4-2; size: once; D: TRBD1; J: TRBJ2-7
DNA: TGTGCCAGCAGACTGGCTACAGGGATACGTGGCTACACCTTC; CDR3: CASRLATGIRGYTF; V: TRBV6-5; size: NA; D: NA; J: TRBJ1-2
DNA: TGCAGCGTGACGGGAGCTCGGGTCACCGGGGAGCTGTTTTTT; CDR3: CSVTGARVTGELFF; V: TRBV29-1; size: NA; D: NA; J: TRBJ2-2
DNA: TGTGCCAGCTATAGGACTAGCGGGGTTACAGATACGCAGTATTTT; CDR3: CASYRTSGVTDTQYF; V: TRBV27; size: NA; D: TRBD2; J: TRBJ2-3
DNA: TGCGCCAGCATCTACCTGGACAGGGGCATCGGGGAGCTGTTTTTT; CDR3: CASIYLDRGIGELFF; V: TRBV10-1; size: once; D: TRBD1; J: TRBJ2-2
DNA: TGTGCCAGCAGCCAAGATCGGCCCCACGAGCAGTACTTC; CDR3: CASSQDRPHEQYF; V: TRBV4-2; size: NA; D: NA; J: TRBJ2-7
DNA: TGTGCCAGCAGCCCATTACGAGGGGCCGGTGGGAACACTGAAGCTTTCTTT; CDR3: CASSPLRGAGGNTEAFF; V: TRBV28; size: few; D: NA; J: TRBJ1-1
DNA: TGTGCTAGTGCCCTATCGGGGTACACCGGGGAGCTGTTTTTT; CDR3: CASALSGYTGELFF; V: TRBV12-5; size: NA; D: NA; J: TRBJ2-2
DNA: TGTGCCAGCAGCGTCGAACGGGACAACAATTTTCAAGCTTTCTTT; CDR3: CASSVERDNNFQAFF; V: TRBV9; size: NA; D: NA; J: TRBJ1-1
DNA: TGTGCCACCAGCAGAGCCGGACAGGCAGAAGAAAAACTGTTTTTT; CDR3: CATSRAGQAEEKLFF; V: TRBV15; size: NA; D: TRBD1; J: TRBJ1-4
DNA: TGTGCCTGGAGTAAGGGCGCCGTAAGGCTGTTTTTT; CDR3: CAWSKGAVRLFF; V: TRBV30; size: NA; D: NA; J: TRBJ1-4
DNA: TGTGCCAGCAGTTCCCCGACGTTGATCAATGAGCAGTTCTTC; CDR3: CASSSPTLINEQFF; V: TRBV28; size: NA; D: NA; J: TRBJ2-1
DNA: TGTGCCAGCAGCCCAACTGCGTATAGCGAATTGGGTCCCGGGGAGCTGTTTTTT; CDR3: CASSPTAYSELGPGELFF; V: TRBV7-2; size: NA; D: NA; J: TRBJ2-2
DNA: TGTGCCAGCAGCCGAGCCCCCGCGGGCGAGCGAGGAAACATTCAGTACTTC; CDR3: CASSRAPAGERGNIQYF; V: TRBV4-2; size: NA; D: NA; J: TRBJ2-4
DNA: TGTGCCAGCAGTGAAAGGAGGGAGGGCGAGCAGTACTTC; CDR3: CASSERREGEQYF; V: TRBV25-1; size: NA; D: TRBD2; J: TRBJ2-7
DNA: TGTGCCAGCAATGACAGGGGGCAGCCCCAGCATTTT; CDR3: CASNDRGQPQHF; V: TRBV27; size: NA; D: TRBD1; J: TRBJ1-5
DNA: TGTGCCAGCAGCTTAATAGGGGACGACTATGGCTACACCTTC; CDR3: CASSLIGDDYGYTF; V: TRBV13; size: NA; D: NA; J: TRBJ1-2